Presented here are 25 T cell receptor beta chains from one specimen sequenced in a study of control samples from healthy donors and cancer patients. Assay: immunoSEQ multiplex PCR; the TCRdb copy retains only in-frame clones and omits some. The table shows some 74,000 clones, with over 75% occurring only once. Sequencing was performed on blood. Receptors originate from a woman between 50 and 59 years old in good health.

The CDR3 nucleotides are TGTGCCAGCAGTGAAAATCGACTAGATGGCTACACCTTC. Protein: CASSENRLDGYTF. The chain is built from TRBV25-1 and TRBJ1-2; D remains unclear. Trimming stripped 2 bases from V and 6 bases from J, with 10 bases between. The CDR3 loop spans 13 amino acids. CDR1 and CDR2 (germline): MGHDK, SYGVNS.

This clone was seen a single time. The rearrangement joins TRBV12-3 or TRBV12-4 to TRBJ2-3; TRBD2 aligns across 8 bases. V dropped 10 bases and J dropped 4; count of bases not matched to a gene: 7. The CDR3 extends over 13 amino acids. CDR3: CATRTGGPDTQYF. Written as DNA, the CDR3 is TGTGCCACCCGGACGGGGGGGCCAGATACGCAGTATTTT.

This chain joins TRBV6-1 and TRBJ2-1, with a possible D match to TRBD2 (7 bases). CDR3 length: 13 residues. The germline gives CDR1 MNHNS, CDR2 SASEGT. The ends were cut back, 1 base at V and 10 bases at J, with 11 bases in the middle. The CDR3 DNA sequence: TGTGCCAGCAGTGAAGTGGGAGGGGGAGAGCAGTTCTTC. Its translation is CASSEVGGGEQFF.

There are many counts of this clone. The V gene is TRBV28, the J gene TRBJ2-5; 8 bases line up with TRBD1. Germline trimming cut 5 bases from V and 4 bases from J; bases unmatched to any gene: 9. Germline-derived CDR1 and CDR2 are MDHEN and SYDVKM. The CDR3 is 15 residues long. This chain's CDR3 is CASSPSRTGRETQYF. As DNA, the CDR3 is TGTGCCAGCAGTCCATCCCGGACAGGGAGAGAGACCCAGTACTTC. The whole variable domain, filled in from reference TRBV28 and TRBJ2-5, reads DVKVTQSSRYLVKRTGEKVFLECVQDMDHENMFWYRQDPGLGLRLIYFSYDVKMKEKGDIPEGYSVSREKKERFSLILESASTNQTSMYLCASSPSRTGRETQYFGPGTRLLVL.

In its sample, this clone was seen once. The CDR3 spells CASSLAGSGKVDRPQHF. CDR3 nucleotide sequence: TGTGCCAGCAGCTTAGCAGGTTCAGGGAAAGTTGATCGACCCCAGCATTTT. This rearrangement joins TRBV7-8 to TRBJ1-5, with D tentatively TRBD1 (5 bases). This CDR3 is built from 17 residues. Trimming stripped 0 bases from V and 10 bases from J, with 22 bases between. From germline, CDR1 is SGHVS and CDR2 FQNEAQ.

This clone was recorded only once. The V and J genes are TRBV6-4 and TRBJ1-1; no reliable D call. Germline-derived CDR1 and CDR2 are MRHNA and SNTAGT. Trimming left V 7 bases short and J 4 bases short, with 19 bases between. The length of the CDR3 is 15 residues. The CDR3 region is CASTLPWRTFTEAFF. The CDR3 DNA is TGTGCCAGCACCCTACCGTGGAGAACTTTCACTGAAGCTTTCTTT.

This chain connects TRBV6-6 to TRBJ1-2; a weak D match, TRBD1 (6 bases). Germline CDR1 MNHNY, CDR2 SVGAGI (reference sequence). The length of the CDR3 is 15 residues. Trimming took 0 bases from V and 8 from J, leaving 16 bases between them. CDR3 loop: CASSYSTDSSQGYTF. The CDR3 DNA sequence: TGTGCCAGCAGTTACTCGACGGACAGCTCTCAGGGCTACACCTTC.

This clone was counted between two and nine times. Other nucleotide sequences in the sample specify the same CDR3. The chain recombines TRBV3-1 (or the pseudogene TRBV3-2) with TRBJ2-2, with D hard to call. The germline V gene has CDR1 LGHDT and CDR2 YNNKEL (reference sequence). This CDR3 contains 11 residues. Trimming stripped 2 bases from V and 6 bases from J, with 1 base between. The CDR3 loop reads CASSQSGELFF. In nucleotides, the CDR3 is TGTGCCAGCAGCCAATCCGGGGAGCTGTTTTTT.

The chain recombines TRBV6-5 with TRBJ1-5; TRBD1 is a possible D gene (5 bases). V was shortened by 6 bases and J by 1 base, with 13 bases between the two germline ends. CDR1 and CDR2 from the germline V gene are MNHEY and SVGAGI. The CDR3 has 15 residues. The CDR3 spells CASSPGTLSNQPQHF. In DNA, the CDR3 is TGTGCCAGCAGCCCAGGGACGCTCAGCAATCAGCCCCAGCATTTT.

The rearrangement joins TRBV7-9 to TRBJ2-1; 11 bases match TRBD2. Germline V gene data show CDR1 as SEHNR and CDR2 as FQNEAQ (reference sequence). The V segment lost 5 bases and the J segment 5 bases; nucleotides outside the gene matches: 8. CDR3 length: 16 residues. In DNA, the CDR3 is TGTGCCAGCAGCCGTATACTAGCGGGGGCCAACAATGAGCAGTTCTTC. Translated: CASSRILAGANNEQFF.

The chain joins TRBV6-5 to TRBJ2-7; D not resolved. The CDR3 spans 13 residues. Deletions cut 5 bases from V and 3 bases from J, with 11 bases between. Germline CDR1 reads MNHEY; CDR2 reads SVGAGI. The CDR3 reads CASSRTDDYEQYF. The CDR3 bases are TGTGCCAGCAGTCGCACGGATGACTACGAGCAGTACTTC.

The table lists this clone with a count of one. The gene calls are TRBV10-2 and TRBJ1-1, with 7 bases aligning to TRBD1. Germline V gives CDR1 WSHSY, CDR2 SAAADI. The CDR3 extends over 14 amino acids. V shed 6 bases, J shed 6 bases, and the junction held 10 bases outside the gene matches. The CDR3 sequence is CASSPTGAIPEAFF. The CDR3 DNA follows: TGCGCCAGCAGCCCTACAGGGGCAATACCTGAAGCTTTCTTT.

The chain couples TRBV5-4 to TRBJ1-2, with 9 positions matching TRBD1. Germline lookup yields CDR1 SGHNT and CDR2 YYREEE (reference sequence). Trimming at V came to 1 base and at J to 8 bases, leaving 3 bases not matched to a gene. The CDR3 runs 13 residues. The CDR3 DNA follows: TGTGCCAGCAGCTTGAGGACAGGGGTAGGCTACACCTTC. Its translation is CASSLRTGVGYTF.

The genes are TRBV13 and TRBJ2-3, with D unclear. The CDR3 has 11 residues. Germline loops: CDR1 PRHDT, CDR2 FYEKMQ (reference sequence). The ends were cut back, 3 bases at V and 7 bases at J, with 5 bases in the middle. CDR3 sequence: CASSFGNTQYF. DNA of the CDR3: TGTGCCAGCAGCTTCGGTAATACGCAGTATTTT.

The chain joins TRBV5-8 to TRBJ1-2; TRBD1 aligns across 9 bases. CDR1 and CDR2 (germline): SGHTS, YDEGEE. The CDR3 loop spans 15 amino acids. After removal of 4 bases from V and 8 bases from J, the junction contained 12 bases not matched to a gene. The CDR3 reads CASSGYRDRDTGYTF. The DNA for the CDR3 is TGTGCCAGCAGCGGTTACCGGGACAGGGATACCGGCTACACCTTC.

The chain links TRBV6-5 to TRBJ1-2; D unresolved. Trimming pared 6 bases from V and 4 bases from J, leaving 12 bases between. The germline CDR1 and CDR2 sequences are MNHEY and SVGAGI. CDR3 length equals 13 residues. The CDR3 here is CASRPGPSYGYTF. The CDR3 DNA follows: TGTGCCAGCAGACCCGGGCCCTCCTATGGCTACACCTTC.

The chain has TRBV10-2 and TRBJ2-7; 8 nucleotides align to TRBD2. Germline V lookup: CDR1 WSHSY, CDR2 SAAADI. This CDR3 is built from 15 residues. J was trimmed by 3 bases and V by 7 bases; bases with no gene match: 11. In DNA form, the CDR3 reads TGCGCCAGCAAAACCGGGGGGGACACCTACTACGAGCAGTACTTC. Protein product: CASKTGGDTYYEQYF.

This clone appeared once. The rearrangement uses TRBV6-5 and TRBJ1-1; tentative D call: TRBD1 (5 bases). The germline V gene encodes CDR1 MNHEY and CDR2 SVGAGI. The V gene lost 4 bases and the J gene lost 0 bases, with 9 bases spanning the gap. The CDR3 extends over 14 amino acids. Here the CDR3 reads CASSSGPMNTEAFF. The CDR3 DNA follows: TGTGCCAGCAGTTCGGGACCGATGAACACTGAAGCTTTCTTT.

The CDR3 nucleotides are TGTGCCACCAGTGATTCAGGGTTCGGAAGCTACACCTTC. Its protein product is CATSDSGFGSYTF. The chain carries TRBV24-1 and TRBJ1-2, with D possibly matching TRBD1 (5 bases). The V end lost 2 bases, the J end lost 9 bases, and 12 bases lay between the germline ends. The length of the CDR3 is 13 residues. Germline CDR1 is KGHDR and CDR2 is SFDVKD.

The V gene is TRBV19, the J gene TRBJ1-1, with D unclear. Germline values: CDR1 LNHDA, CDR2 SQIVND (reference sequence). Trimming pared 8 bases from V and 1 base from J, leaving 5 bases between. This CDR3 comprises 11 residues. The CDR3 bases are TGTGCCAGTGAGGCGAACACTGAAGCTTTCTTT. Encoded protein: CASEANTEAFF.

V usage is TRBV19 and J usage is TRBJ1-3; the D is unclear. There are 15 residues in the CDR3. Germline CDR1 and CDR2: LNHDA and SQIVND (reference sequence). V lost 5 bases, J lost 4 bases, and 15 bases lay in between. The CDR3 sequence is CASSALSGGGNTIYF. As DNA, the CDR3 is TGTGCCAGTAGTGCCCTATCAGGTGGAGGAAACACCATATATTTT.

This clone was recorded once. The V and J genes are TRBV19 and TRBJ1-2; 7 bases line up with TRBD1. Trimming removed 2 bases from V and 4 bases from J; junction bases left unmatched: 10. This CDR3 spans 16 amino acids. Germline assignment: CDR1 LNHDA and CDR2 SQIVND (reference sequence). CDR3 protein: CASSIPGAGGGYGYTF. The CDR3 nucleotides are TGTGCCAGTAGTATACCTGGGGCAGGGGGAGGCTATGGCTACACCTTC.

V is TRBV6-6 and J is TRBJ1-3; 8 bases match TRBD1. CDR3 length: 14 amino acids. From germline, CDR1 is MNHNY and CDR2 SVGAGI (reference sequence). The junction had 6 bases not matched to a gene; V was cut back by 6 bases and J by 5 bases. The CDR3 DNA follows: TGTGCCAGCAGCACAAGACAGGGGCGAAACACCATATATTTT. It specifies CASSTRQGRNTIYF.

The V gene is TRBV5-1, the J gene TRBJ2-4; D may be TRBD1 (6 bases). The germline CDR1 and CDR2 sequences are SGHRS and YFSETQ. The CDR3 length is 15 residues. V lost 4 bases and J 0 bases, leaving 11 bases between the germline ends. CDR3 bases: TGCGCCAGCAGCCGGATACAGGGAGCCAAAAACATTCAGTACTTC. Protein sequence: CASSRIQGAKNIQYF.

This sequence joins TRBV3-1 (or the pseudogene TRBV3-2) and TRBJ2-7, with 9 bases identical to TRBD1. The CDR3 loop spans 14 amino acids. Trimming removed 4 bases from V and 4 bases from J; junction bases left unmatched: 5. Germline assignment: CDR1 LGHDT and CDR2 YNNKEL (reference sequence). In DNA, the CDR3 is TGTGCCAGCAGCCCAAGCGGGACAGGGTACGAGCAGTACTTC. This translates into CASSPSGTGYEQYF.